This TCR beta chain was recovered during a study of cytomegalovirus exposure and HLA in healthy donors. On the study more broadly: Both the roughly 120 validation repertoires and the 600 to 750 first-cohort repertoires used the same platform, as reported by a later analysis.

J gave up 3 bases and V 3 bases, and 3 bases lay outside the gene matches. CDR1 and CDR2 from the germline V gene are SGHRS and YFSETQ. The CDR3 runs 14 residues. Points from the study as a whole: Most observed TCR sequences were rare, whereas some public TCRs were detected in many donors.

Profiling relied on immunoSEQ multiplex PCR, and the TCRdb table lists in-frame clones only, not all of them. The sample comprises hundreds of thousands of clones, 86% of which are singletons, and around 1.2% rests with the top ten. Separate from the approximately 670-subject first cohort was the approximately 120-subject validation cohort, to which the donors belonged. The sample holds a few counts of this clone. The antigen is undetermined. The chain combines TRBV5-1 with TRBJ1-5; 7 bases agree with TRBD1. This clonotype was sampled from a woman in her 30s in good health and CMV-seropositive. Sequencing was performed on PBMCs. CDR3 residues: CASSSGTDNQPQHF. For the CDR3, the DNA is TGCGCCAGCAGCTCCGGGACAGACAATCAGCCCCAGCATTTT. Full variable domain (missing parts from reference TRBV5-1 and TRBJ1-5): KAGVTQTPRYLIKTRGQQVTLSCSPISGHRSVSWYQQTPGQGLQFLFEYFSETQRNKGNFPGRFSGRQFSNSRSEMNVSTLELGDSALYLCASSSGTDNQPQHFGDGTRLSIL.